This T cell receptor (beta chain) was sequenced for a study of molecular identifiers for immune sequencing clone quantification. Study-wide findings and caveats: For highly expanded clones, sizes could be underestimated when identical TCR molecules share a barcode.

TCRdb re-analysed the PCR reads in MiXCR, keeping a single row per CDR3 protein. The sample yields about 510,000 distinct CDR3 sequences, around 23% seen once. Worth noting for this clonotype: Its matching antigen is unknown.

V lost 6 bases to trimming and J lost 0 bases, with 15 bases between them. The length of the CDR3 is 15 residues. The germline CDR1 and CDR2 sequences are MNHEY and SMNVEV (reference sequence). This clonotype originated in a human donor in good health. Some libraries in this study had Jurkat cell RNA spiked in. What was sequenced was naive CD8+ T cells from blood, with Jurkat cell RNA spiked in. The subset: FACS-sorted CD8+CD4-CCR7+CD45RA+ naive T cells. The rearrangement joins TRBV27 to TRBJ2-7; D may be TRBD2 (6 bases). The CDR3 spells CASRPQGLSSYEQYF. The CDR3 DNA sequence: TGTGCCAGCAGACCGCAGGGACTCAGCTCCTACGAGCAGTACTTC.